One T cell receptor beta chain is described in this entry. Profiled with immunoSEQ multiplex PCR; TCRdb holds only in-frame clones, not every one. Among more than 75,000 clones listed, approximately 84% were seen once. This sample stems from a study of control samples from healthy donors and cancer patients. CDR3 length: 12 residues. V dropped 3 bases and J dropped 4 bases, with 7 bases sitting between them. The germline CDR1 and CDR2 sequences are LGHDT and YNNKEL (reference sequence). Input material: PBMCs. This TCR was recovered from a man between 65 and 85 years old with lung cancer. The chain links TRBV3-1 (or the pseudogene TRBV3-2) to TRBJ2-7; no clear D gene. CDR3 loop: CASSHTEYEQYF. The CDR3 DNA sequence: TGTGCCAGCAGCCACACAGAATACGAGCAGTACTTC.